The clone carrying this T cell receptor beta chain was seen a handful of times. Antigen: not known. The entirety of the isolated RNA underwent reverse transcription, so expressed TCRB transcripts were sequenced. Sequencing was performed with immunoSEQ multiplex PCR; in TCRdb, only in-frame clones are kept and a portion is missing. The data contain 350,000 to 450,000 clones, approximately 13% of them singletons. Averaging about 116 mL, one heparinised blood draw came from each individual donor. Using CD45RO/CCR7/CD25/CD127/CD95/CD27, CD4+ naive, central memory, regulatory and stem cell-like memory cells were sorted. These data are taken from a study of beta chain features in type 1 diabetes. J was trimmed by 6 bases and V by 4 bases; bases with no gene match: 12. The CDR3 covers 16 residues. CDR1 SGHRS and CDR2 YFSETQ come from the germline V gene. Broader study findings: A closer apparent resemblance between naive, central memory and Treg TCRB repertoires was seen in patients than in healthy donors.

This receptor was taken from a man aged 25-40 years in good health. The sample consisted of naive CD4+ T cells from blood. V usage is TRBV5-1 and J usage is TRBJ2-1; 8 nucleotides line up with TRBD1. The DNA for the CDR3 is TGCGCCAGCAGCGGACAGGGACACCCTGGTTTCAATGAGCAGTTCTTC. Its protein is CASSGQGHPGFNEQFF.